This TCR beta chain was sequenced for a study of shared clonotypes between healthy human individuals. Study-level findings and limits: Memory subsets generally showed lower estimated richness than naive subsets.

With respect to this clone: What it recognizes is unknown.

Approximately 30,000 T cell genomes (approximately 180 ng DNA) went into each sorted-subset replicate. Original processing notes: Filtering of immunoSEQ junctional sequences could not match full-length read filtering. TCRdb's table, derived via immunoSEQ multiplex PCR, lists solely in-frame clones and lacks some. V and J calls and clone size are those listed in that table; D and trimming were worked out from the DNA. The top ten hold approximately 35% of the sample, which has around 690,000 clones, around 90% seen once. Trimming took 6 bases from V and 2 from J, leaving 14 bases between them. Germline values: CDR1 MGHDK, CDR2 SYGVNS. This CDR3 is 14 amino acids long.

Sequenced: memory CD8+ T cells from PBMCs. Subset: CD45RO+ cells pooled with CCR7-negative TemRA cells. The chain uses TRBV25-1 and TRBJ2-7, with no clear D. The TCR comes from a young man in good health. Some clones in this sample may be carry-over from other donors' samples. The CDR3 protein is CASRPPTDPYEQYF. The CDR3 nucleotides read TGTGCCAGCAGGCCCCCGACGGATCCCTACGAGCAGTACTTC.